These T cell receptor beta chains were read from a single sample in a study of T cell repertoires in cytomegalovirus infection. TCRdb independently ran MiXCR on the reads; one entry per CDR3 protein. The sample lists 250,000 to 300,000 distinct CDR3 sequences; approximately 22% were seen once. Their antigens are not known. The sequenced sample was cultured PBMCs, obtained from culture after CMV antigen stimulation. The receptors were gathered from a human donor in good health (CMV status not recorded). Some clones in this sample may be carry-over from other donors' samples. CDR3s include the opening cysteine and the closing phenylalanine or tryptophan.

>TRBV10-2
CASETGTGNNYGYTF
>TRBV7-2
CASSGRLGADYEQYF
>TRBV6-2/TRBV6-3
CASRDRTDTQYF
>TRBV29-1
CSVLVTDTQYF
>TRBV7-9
CASSLEWSGETQYF
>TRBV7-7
CASSLDGLGNEQFF
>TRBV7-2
CASSPHSGRTTYEQYF
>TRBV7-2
CASSLGGSGSSTDTQYF
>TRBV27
CASSAGTVSPGANVLTF
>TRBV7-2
CASRIQVTDTQYF
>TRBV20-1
CSAREAGGVADTQYF
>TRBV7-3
CASSSLPSGQQYF
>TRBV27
CASSFMSLATDTQYF
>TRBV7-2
CASSLHFADTQYF
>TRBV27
CASSSASGTLNNEQFF
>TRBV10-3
CAISERQDTQYF
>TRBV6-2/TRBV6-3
CASSYSAAAFF
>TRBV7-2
CASSRPVGQGLGQPQHF
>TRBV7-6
CASSLPAGGRDSPLHF
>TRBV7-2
CASSYSADPADTQYF
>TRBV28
CATRWGTEAFF
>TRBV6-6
CASRGTPSSETQYF
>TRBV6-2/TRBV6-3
CASTPEQGNQPQHF
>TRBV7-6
CASSLEMANTDTQYF
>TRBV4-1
CASSQDAGLSADTQYF
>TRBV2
CASSEEGQPDTQYF
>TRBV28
CASSPPLGSGNYEQYF
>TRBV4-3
CASSRSSGRASLLANEQFF
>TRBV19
CASSPFGTSGMFDTQYF
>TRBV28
CASSLDSGRDEQFF
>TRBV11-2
CASSPDGQETQYF
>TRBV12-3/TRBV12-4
CASSFVVSKLPYEQYF
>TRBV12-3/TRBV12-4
CASSPGTSGSGVETQYF
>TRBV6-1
CASSEQGQETQYF